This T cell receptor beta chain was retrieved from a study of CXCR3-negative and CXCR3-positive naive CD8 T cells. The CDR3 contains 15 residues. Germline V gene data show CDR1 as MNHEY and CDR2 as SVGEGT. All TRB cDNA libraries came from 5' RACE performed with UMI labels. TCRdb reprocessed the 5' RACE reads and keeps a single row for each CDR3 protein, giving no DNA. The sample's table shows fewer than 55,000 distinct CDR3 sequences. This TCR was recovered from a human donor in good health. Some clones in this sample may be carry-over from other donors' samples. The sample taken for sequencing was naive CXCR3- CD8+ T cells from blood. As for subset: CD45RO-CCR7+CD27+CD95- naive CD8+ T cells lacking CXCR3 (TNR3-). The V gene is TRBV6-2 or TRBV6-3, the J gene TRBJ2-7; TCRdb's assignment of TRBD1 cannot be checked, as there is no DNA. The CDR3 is CASSGPGQVPYEQYF.